This T cell receptor (beta chain) was found in a study of PD-1 blockade in mismatch repair-deficient tumors (dated by TCRdb to 2016 to 2017). For context, the study as a whole: The trial enrolled some 82 consecutive patients with 12 mismatch repair-deficient cancer types between September 2013 and late 2016, all previously treated and progressing. Tumor-associated T cell clones in the peripheral blood of patients responding to PD-1 blockade were tracked using deep sequencing of TCR CDR3 regions. Study-level results and caveats: Rapid expansion after pembrolizumab followed by contraction, generally before radiologic responses, was shown by tumor-resident clones, which were often undetectable in blood before treatment.

Library preparation used the immunoSEQ multiplex PCR assay. This immuneACCESS table, as held by TCRdb, lists in-frame sequences with V and J called but not all clones. Of the missing ones, under half trace to an unresolved V gene in checked studies; the others have no known cause. The sample contains 130,000 or so clones, about 86% of them found a single time. In total, the top ten clones hold less than 15% of the sample. Mismatch repair deficiency was established in every enrolled patient by polymerase chain reaction or immunohistochemistry. TCR sequencing was performed for a few patients who responded to pembrolizumab therapy. Pembrolizumab PD-1 blockade was prospectively tested in advanced mismatch repair-deficient cancers, regardless of tissue of origin, in the phase II trial. Peripheral blood T cell samples were serially collected before and at multiple times after PD-1 blockade was started. The timing of each blood sample was reported as weeks after the first dose of pembrolizumab.

In this sample, this clone turned up once. The target of this receptor is not known. Nothing much larger sits one base from this clone, and base qualities are not available. From its cysteine to its phenylalanine, the CDR3 spans 16 amino acids. Only the CDR3 region is kept as DNA, spanning 48 bases read in frame from base 1. V is trimmed back by 2 bases and J by 0 bases, and the junction contains 3 bases that no gene match accounts for. Reading the germline V gene (reference sequence) gives CDR1 MNHEY and CDR2 SMNVEV. This receptor chain uses TRBV27 and TRBJ2-3; a stretch of 9 junction bases matches TRBD2. The clonotype originates from an adult with mismatch repair-deficient cancer. Sequencing used peripheral blood, obtained 44 weeks after starting pembrolizumab. The CDR3 protein is CASSLLAGSSTDTQYF. The nucleotide sequence is given as TGTGCCAGCAGTTTACTAGCGGGATCTAGCACAGATACGCAGTATTTT.